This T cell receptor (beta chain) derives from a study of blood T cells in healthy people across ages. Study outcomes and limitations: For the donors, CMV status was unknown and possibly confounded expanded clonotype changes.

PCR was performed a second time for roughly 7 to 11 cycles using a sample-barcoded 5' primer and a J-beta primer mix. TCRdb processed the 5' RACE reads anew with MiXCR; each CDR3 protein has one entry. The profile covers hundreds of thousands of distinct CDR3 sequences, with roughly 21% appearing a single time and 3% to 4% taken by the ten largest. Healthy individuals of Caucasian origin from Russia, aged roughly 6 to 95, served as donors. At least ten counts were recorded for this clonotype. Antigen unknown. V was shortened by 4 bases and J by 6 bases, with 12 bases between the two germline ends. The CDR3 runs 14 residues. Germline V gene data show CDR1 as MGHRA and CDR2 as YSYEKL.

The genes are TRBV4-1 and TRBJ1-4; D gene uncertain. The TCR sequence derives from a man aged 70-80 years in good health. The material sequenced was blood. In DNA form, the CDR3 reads TGCGCCAGCAGCCGAGACCCTGTTGATGAAAAACTGTTTTTT. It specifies CASSRDPVDEKLFF.